The 24 T cell receptor beta chains in this list originate from one sample, sequenced in a study of graft-versus-host responses after intestinal transplantation. Sequencing used immunoSEQ multiplex PCR; TCRdb keeps in-frame clones, though not all of them. The sample holds around 29,000 clones, approximately 93% seen once. The sample here was PBMCs, taken about ten weeks after intestinal transplant. These receptors were taken from a human patient who received an intestinal transplant, so some T cells may come from the graft donor.

V and J are TRBV7-2 and TRBJ2-3; TRBD2 matches 15 bases. Germline CDR1 reads SGHTA; CDR2 reads FQGNSA. Trimming cost V 3 bases and J 3 bases; bases outside gene matches: 4. The CDR3 consists of 17 residues. DNA for the CDR3: TGTGCCAGCAGCTTCGGACTAGCGGGAGGGGTTACAGATACGCAGTATTTT. Its protein is CASSFGLAGGVTDTQYF.

V usage is TRBV2 and J usage is TRBJ2-1; no reliable D call. V was clipped by 1 base and J by 8 bases, with 12 bases between them. Looked up from germline, CDR1 is SNHLY and CDR2 is FYNNEI. This CDR3 is built from 14 residues. The CDR3 DNA is TGTGCCAGCAGTGAAGTTAATTCCTTCGATGAGCAGTTCTTC. It codes for CASSEVNSFDEQFF.

This clone has only one observation. This chain links TRBV9 with TRBJ2-7, with 8 bases aligning to TRBD2. This CDR3 has 15 amino acids. With V trimmed by 0 bases and J by 2 bases, 4 bases remained unmatched. Germline loops: CDR1 SGDLS, CDR2 YYNGEE. CDR3 residues: CASSVGVSGTYEQYF. CDR3 sequence (DNA): TGTGCCAGCAGCGTAGGCGTTAGCGGGACCTACGAGCAGTACTTC.

The chain carries TRBV4-1 and TRBJ1-1; D remains unclear. The CDR3 spans 13 residues. Germline-derived CDR1 and CDR2 are MGHRA and YSYEKL. V was pared by 2 bases and J by 1 base, with 5 bases between. The CDR3 sequence is CASSQSQNTEAFF. The CDR3 coding sequence is TGCGCCAGCAGCCAATCGCAGAACACTGAAGCTTTCTTT.

CDR3 nucleotide sequence: TGTGCCAGCAGCAAAGCGCACCCACCAGGTGAGCAGTTCTTC. It is translated as CASSKAHPPGEQFF. This chain connects TRBV21-1 to TRBJ2-1; the table's TRBD1 call for D was not verified on the DNA. TRBV21-1 constitutes a pseudogene. This CDR3 is built from 14 residues.

The chain employs TRBV15 and TRBJ2-2, with no clear D. V gave up 3 bases and J gave up 5 bases, with 10 bases separating them. The CDR3 loop spans 14 amino acids. The germline V gene encodes CDR1 LNHNV and CDR2 YYDKDF (reference sequence). The CDR3: CATSSLWETGELFF. For the CDR3, the DNA is TGTGCCACCAGCAGTCTCTGGGAAACCGGGGAGCTGTTTTTT.

The gene calls are TRBV27 and TRBJ2-7, with D perhaps matching TRBD1 or TRBD2 (5 bases each). There are 14 residues in the CDR3. V lost 3 bases and J lost 3, with 12 bases in between. Germline CDR1 and CDR2: MNHEY and SMNVEV (reference sequence). CDR3 bases: TGTGCCAGCAGTTTCGCAGGGAGTAACTACGAGCAGTACTTC. The encoded protein is CASSFAGSNYEQYF.

V usage is TRBV19 and J usage is TRBJ1-3; D may be TRBD1 (5 bases). Trimming removed 6 bases at V and 8 bases at J, with 20 bases between. The CDR3 length is 15 residues. Looked up from germline, CDR1 is LNHDA and CDR2 is SQIVND (reference sequence). Here the CDR3 reads CASSLVGQGGHTIYF. The CDR3 DNA follows: TGTGCCAGTAGCCTTGTTGGACAAGGTGGCCACACCATATATTTT.

The V gene is TRBV28, the J gene TRBJ1-1; D remains ambiguous. There are 16 residues in the CDR3. The ends were cut back, 2 bases at V and 5 bases at J, with 18 bases in the middle. Per germline, CDR1 MDHEN and CDR2 SYDVKM. The CDR3 here is CASSLVGVPGETEAFF. The CDR3 coding sequence is TGTGCCAGCAGTTTAGTGGGAGTTCCCGGGGAGACTGAAGCTTTCTTT. Full variable domain (outside the CDR3, taken from reference TRBV28 and TRBJ1-1): DVKVTQSSRYLVKRTGEKVFLECVQDMDHENMFWYRQDPGLGLRLIYFSYDVKMKEKGDIPEGYSVSREKKERFSLILESASTNQTSMYLCASSLVGVPGETEAFFGQGTRLTVV.

The DNA for the CDR3 is TGTGCCAGCAGTTCAAAAGCAGGGGGTGAAAACACTGAAGCTTTCTTT. Residues: CASSSKAGGENTEAFF. The chain employs TRBV6-6 and TRBJ1-1; 7 bases map to TRBD1. The CDR3 consists of 16 residues. V trimming: 4 bases; J trimming: 2 bases; junction bases outside the gene matches: 10. Germline CDR1 reads MNHNY; CDR2 reads SVGAGI (reference sequence).

There are a few counts of this clone. The chain couples TRBV6-5 to TRBJ1-6; no reliable D call. Trimming cost V 6 bases and J 6 bases, with 9 bases left between them. CDR1 and CDR2 from the germline V gene are MNHEY and SVGAGI. The CDR3 extends over 13 amino acids. CDR3 sequence: CASRDSGNSPLHF. The CDR3 coding sequence is TGTGCCAGCAGGGACTCGGGTAATTCACCCCTCCACTTT.

The chain recombines TRBV19 with TRBJ1-5; D is unclear. With 3 bases removed from V and 0 bases from J, the gap between germline ends came to 12 bases. In germline, CDR1 is LNHDA, CDR2 SQIVND (reference sequence). The CDR3 consists of 16 residues. For the CDR3, the DNA is TGTGCCAGTAGTATTCGGAGGGATAGTAGCAATCAGCCCCAGCATTTT. Translating gives CASSIRRDSSNQPQHF. Full variable domain (missing parts from reference TRBV19 and TRBJ1-5): DGGITQSPKYLFRKEGQNVTLSCEQNLNHDAMYWYRQDPGQGLRLIYYSQIVNDFQKGDIAEGYSVSREKKESFPLTVTSAQKNPTAFYLCASSIRRDSSNQPQHFGDGTRLSIL.

The chain couples TRBV7-9 to TRBJ2-4; no reliable D call. V was clipped by 5 bases and J by 0 bases, with 11 bases between them. CDR1 and CDR2 from the germline V gene are SEHNR and FQNEAQ (reference sequence). CDR3 length: 15 amino acids. The CDR3 sequence: CASSNGPVAKNIQYF. CDR3 DNA sequence: TGTGCCAGCAGCAACGGGCCCGTAGCCAAAAACATTCAGTACTTC.

This clone has only one observation. The rearrangement uses TRBV9 and TRBJ2-7; 7 bases agree with TRBD1. Trimming took 4 bases from V and 2 from J; bases not matched to a gene: 12. Germline CDR1 and CDR2: SGDLS and YYNGEE. The CDR3 length is 16 residues. CDR3 loop: CASSPDQGEPAYEQYF. The DNA for the CDR3 is TGTGCCAGCAGCCCCGATCAGGGGGAGCCCGCCTACGAGCAGTACTTC.

The rearrangement links TRBV5-6 to TRBJ2-7; 8 bases are a match to TRBD1. The ends lost 4 bases at V and 5 bases at J; junction bases unmatched: 5. There are 13 residues in the CDR3. Germline values: CDR1 SGHDT, CDR2 YYEEEE. CDR3 sequence reads: CASSPTGEDEQYF. Written as DNA, the CDR3 is TGTGCCAGCAGCCCGACAGGGGAAGACGAGCAGTACTTC.

This chain connects TRBV6-1 to TRBJ2-7, with TRBD2 matching 7 bases. V lost 3 bases to trimming and J lost 7 bases; unmatched junction nucleotides: 9. The V gene's germline CDR1 is MNHNS and CDR2 SASEGT. CDR3 length: 14 residues. As DNA, the CDR3 is TGTGCCAGCAGTGATATGGCGGGAGCAGGGGAGCAGTACTTC. Translating it yields CASSDMAGAGEQYF.

This chain connects TRBV15 to TRBJ1-1, with D possibly matching TRBD1 (6 bases). This CDR3 comprises 16 residues. Germline CDR1 and CDR2: LNHNV and YYDKDF (reference sequence). V was cut by 0 bases and J by 1 base, with 12 bases left in between. The CDR3 is CATSRDLNRANTEAFF. The CDR3 DNA reads TGTGCCACCAGCAGAGATCTGAACAGGGCGAACACTGAAGCTTTCTTT.

This chain joins TRBV4-1 and TRBJ1-1, with D unresolved. This CDR3 has 14 amino acids. Per germline, CDR1 MGHRA and CDR2 YSYEKL. V lost 1 base to trimming and J lost 2 bases, with 8 bases between them. CDR3 DNA sequence: TGCGCCAGCAGCCAAGTAGGGCCAAACACTGAAGCTTTCTTT. Translation gives CASSQVGPNTEAFF.

This clone has a single count. The gene calls are TRBV5-4 and TRBJ2-1, with 11 positions matching TRBD2. CDR3 length: 17 residues. Losses at the gene ends were 0 bases for V and 6 bases for J; bases not matched to a gene: 8. CDR1 and CDR2 from the germline V gene are SGHNT and YYREEE (reference sequence). CDR3 protein: CASSLATSGRRGNEQFF. CDR3 DNA sequence: TGTGCCAGCAGCTTGGCCACTAGCGGGAGAAGAGGCAATGAGCAGTTCTTC. Full variable domain (remainder filled in from reference TRBV5-4 and TRBJ2-1): ETGVTQSPTHLIKTRGQQVTLRCSSQSGHNTVSWYQQALGQGPQFIFQYYREEENGRGNFPPRFSGLQFPNYSSELNVNALELDDSALYLCASSLATSGRRGNEQFFGPGTRLTVL.

The V and J genes are TRBV30 and TRBJ2-5; 7 bases align to TRBD2. Germline V lookup: CDR1 GTSNPN, CDR2 SVGIG (reference sequence). The trim removed 2 bases at V and 5 bases at J, leaving 8 bases unmatched. The CDR3 has 14 amino acids. The CDR3 bases are TGTGCCTGGAGTAACCAGAACGGGGGGGAGACCCAGTACTTC. Residues: CAWSNQNGGETQYF.

V usage is TRBV28 and J usage is TRBJ2-7; 12 bases agree with TRBD2. J was trimmed by 0 bases and V by 7 bases; bases with no gene match: 13. Germline assignment: CDR1 MDHEN and CDR2 SYDVKM. The length of the CDR3 is 18 residues. CDR3 amino acids: CASNLGGLAGWSSYEQYF. As DNA, the CDR3 is TGTGCCAGCAACTTAGGAGGACTAGCGGGATGGAGCTCCTACGAGCAGTACTTC. Based on the CDR3 plus reference TRBV28 and TRBJ2-7, the full variable domain is DVKVTQSSRYLVKRTGEKVFLECVQDMDHENMFWYRQDPGLGLRLIYFSYDVKMKEKGDIPEGYSVSREKKERFSLILESASTNQTSMYLCASNLGGLAGWSSYEQYFGPGTRLTVT.

This chain connects TRBV6-1 to TRBJ2-1, with 8 bases identical to TRBD2. CDR3 length equals 16 residues. Losses at the gene ends were 0 bases for V and 3 bases for J; bases not matched to a gene: 4. Germline V CDR1 and CDR2: MNHNS, SASEGT. CDR3 amino acids: CASSEAWREDYNEQFF. The DNA for the CDR3 is TGTGCCAGCAGTGAAGCTTGGCGGGAGGACTACAATGAGCAGTTCTTC.

This sequence joins TRBV5-1 and TRBJ2-7, with D perhaps matching TRBD1 (5 bases). V shed 0 bases and J shed 4 bases, with 20 bases lying between them. The CDR3 is made up of 17 amino acids. From germline, CDR1 is SGHRS and CDR2 YFSETQ. This CDR3 reads CASSLALQCRKGYEQYF. The CDR3 region has the DNA TGCGCCAGCAGCTTGGCCTTACAGTGTCGGAAGGGGTACGAGCAGTACTTC.

The chain is built from TRBV28 and TRBJ1-6, with 9 bases lining up with TRBD1. The J segment lost 9 bases and the V segment lost 6 bases, leaving 6 bases of the junction unmatched. The CDR3 is 14 residues long. Looked up from germline, CDR1 is MDHEN and CDR2 is SYDVKM. This chain's CDR3 is CASSSGTGISPLHF. The DNA of the CDR3 is TGTGCCAGCAGCTCCGGGACAGGGATTTCACCCCTCCACTTT.